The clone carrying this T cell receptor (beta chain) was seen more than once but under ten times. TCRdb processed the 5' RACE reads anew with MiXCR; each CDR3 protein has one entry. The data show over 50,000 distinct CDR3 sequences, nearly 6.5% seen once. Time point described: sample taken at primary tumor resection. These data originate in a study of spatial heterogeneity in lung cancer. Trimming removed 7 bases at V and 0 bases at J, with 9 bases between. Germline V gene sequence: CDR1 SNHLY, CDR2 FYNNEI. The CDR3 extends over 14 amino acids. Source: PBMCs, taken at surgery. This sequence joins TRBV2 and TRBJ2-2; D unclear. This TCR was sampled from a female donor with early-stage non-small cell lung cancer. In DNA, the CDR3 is TGTGCCAGCATTCAGCGAACGAACACCGGGGAGCTGTTTTTT. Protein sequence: CASIQRTNTGELFF.